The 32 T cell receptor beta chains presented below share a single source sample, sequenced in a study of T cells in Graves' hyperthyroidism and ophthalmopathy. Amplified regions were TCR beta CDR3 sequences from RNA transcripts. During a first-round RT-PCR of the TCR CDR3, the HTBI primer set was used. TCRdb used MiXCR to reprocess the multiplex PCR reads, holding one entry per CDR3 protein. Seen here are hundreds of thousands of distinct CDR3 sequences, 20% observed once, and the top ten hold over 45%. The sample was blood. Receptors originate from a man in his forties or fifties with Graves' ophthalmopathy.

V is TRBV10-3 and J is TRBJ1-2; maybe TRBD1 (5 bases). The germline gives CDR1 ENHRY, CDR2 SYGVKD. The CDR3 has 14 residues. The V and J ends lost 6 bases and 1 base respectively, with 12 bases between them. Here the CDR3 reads CAIRSADSNYGYTF. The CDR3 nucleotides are TGTGCCATCAGATCGGCTGACAGTAACTATGGCTACACCTTC.

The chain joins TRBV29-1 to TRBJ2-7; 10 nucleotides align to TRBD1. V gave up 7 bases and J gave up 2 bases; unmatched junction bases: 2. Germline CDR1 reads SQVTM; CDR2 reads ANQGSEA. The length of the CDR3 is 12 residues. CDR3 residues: CSAGQGTYEQYF. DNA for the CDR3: TGCAGCGCGGGACAGGGGACCTACGAGCAGTACTTC.

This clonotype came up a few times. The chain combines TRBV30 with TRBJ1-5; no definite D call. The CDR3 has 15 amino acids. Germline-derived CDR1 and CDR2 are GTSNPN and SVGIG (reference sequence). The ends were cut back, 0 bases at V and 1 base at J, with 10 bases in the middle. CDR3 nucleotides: TGTGCCTGGAGTGTAGAGGGTTGGAGCAATCAGCCCCAGCATTTT. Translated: CAWSVEGWSNQPQHF. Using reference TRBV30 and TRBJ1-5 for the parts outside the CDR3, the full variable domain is SQTIHQWPATLVQPVGSPLSLECTVEGTSNPNLYWYRQAAGRGLQLLFYSVGIGQISSEVPQNLSASRPQDRQFILSSKKLLLSDSGFYLCAWSVEGWSNQPQHFGDGTRLSIL.

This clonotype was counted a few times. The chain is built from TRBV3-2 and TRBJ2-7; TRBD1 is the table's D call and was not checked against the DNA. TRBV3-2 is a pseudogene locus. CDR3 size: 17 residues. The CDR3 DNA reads TGTGCCAGCAGCCTTGGTAGACCGGGACAGCGTACCTACGAGCAGTACTTC. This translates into CASSLGRPGQRTYEQYF.

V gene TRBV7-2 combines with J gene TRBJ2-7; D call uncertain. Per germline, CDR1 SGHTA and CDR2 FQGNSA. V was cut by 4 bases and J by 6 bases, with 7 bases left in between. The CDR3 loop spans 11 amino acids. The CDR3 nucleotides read TGTGCCAGCAGCTCCAATTCCGAGCAGTACTTC. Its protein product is CASSSNSEQYF.

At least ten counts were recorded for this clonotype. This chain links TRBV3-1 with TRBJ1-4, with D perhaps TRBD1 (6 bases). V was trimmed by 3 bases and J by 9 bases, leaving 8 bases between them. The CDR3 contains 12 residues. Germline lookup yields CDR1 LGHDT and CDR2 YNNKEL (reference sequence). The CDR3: CASSQGAQKLFF. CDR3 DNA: TGTGCCAGCAGCCAGGGGGCACAAAAACTGTTTTTT.

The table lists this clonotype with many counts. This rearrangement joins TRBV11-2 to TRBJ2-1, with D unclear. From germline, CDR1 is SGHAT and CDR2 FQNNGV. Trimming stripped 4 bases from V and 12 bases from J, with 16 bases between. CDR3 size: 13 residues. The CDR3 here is CASSSPPGRTQFF. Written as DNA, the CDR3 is TGTGCCAGCAGCTCCCCACCCGGACGGACGCAGTTCTTC.

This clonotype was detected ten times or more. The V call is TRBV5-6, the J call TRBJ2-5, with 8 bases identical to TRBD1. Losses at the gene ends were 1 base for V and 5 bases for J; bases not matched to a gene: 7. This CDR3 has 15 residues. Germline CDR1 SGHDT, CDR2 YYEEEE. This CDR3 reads CASSLSGGGLETQYF. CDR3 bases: TGTGCCAGCAGCTTGTCAGGGGGCGGCCTGGAGACCCAGTACTTC.

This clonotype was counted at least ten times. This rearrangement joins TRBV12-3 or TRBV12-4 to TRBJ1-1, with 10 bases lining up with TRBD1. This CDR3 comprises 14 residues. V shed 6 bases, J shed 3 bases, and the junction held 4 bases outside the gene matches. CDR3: CASSRTGGYTEAFF. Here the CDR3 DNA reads TGTGCCAGCAGCAGGACAGGGGGGTACACTGAAGCTTTCTTT.

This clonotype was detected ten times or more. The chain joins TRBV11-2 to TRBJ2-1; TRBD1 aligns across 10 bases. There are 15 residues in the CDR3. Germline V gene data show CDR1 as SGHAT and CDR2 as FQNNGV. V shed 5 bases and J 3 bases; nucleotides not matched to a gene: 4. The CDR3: CASSPWTGGYNEQFF. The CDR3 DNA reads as TGTGCCAGCAGCCCATGGACAGGGGGCTACAATGAGCAGTTCTTC.

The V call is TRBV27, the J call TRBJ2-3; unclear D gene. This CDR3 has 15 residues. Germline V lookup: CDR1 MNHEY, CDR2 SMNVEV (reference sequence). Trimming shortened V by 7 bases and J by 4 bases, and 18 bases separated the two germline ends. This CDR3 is CASNLGNNVADTQYF. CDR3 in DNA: TGTGCCAGCAACTTAGGTAACAACGTAGCAGATACGCAGTATTTT.

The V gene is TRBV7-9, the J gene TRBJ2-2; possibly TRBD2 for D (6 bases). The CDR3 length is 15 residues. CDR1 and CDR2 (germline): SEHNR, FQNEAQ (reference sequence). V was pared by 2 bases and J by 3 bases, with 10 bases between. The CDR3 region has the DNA TGTGCCAGCAGCTTAATGGGGGGACACACCGGGGAGCTGTTTTTT. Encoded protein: CASSLMGGHTGELFF.

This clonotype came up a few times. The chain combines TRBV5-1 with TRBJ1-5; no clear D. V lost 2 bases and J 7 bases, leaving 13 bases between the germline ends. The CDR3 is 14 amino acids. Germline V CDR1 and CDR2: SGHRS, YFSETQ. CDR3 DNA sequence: TGCGCCAGCAGCTTACGGCCTGGGGAGCAGCCCCAGCATTTT. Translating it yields CASSLRPGEQPQHF. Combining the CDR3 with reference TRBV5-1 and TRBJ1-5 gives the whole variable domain KAGVTQTPRYLIKTRGQQVTLSCSPISGHRSVSWYQQTPGQGLQFLFEYFSETQRNKGNFPGRFSGRQFSNSRSEMNVSTLELGDSALYLCASSLRPGEQPQHFGDGTRLSIL.

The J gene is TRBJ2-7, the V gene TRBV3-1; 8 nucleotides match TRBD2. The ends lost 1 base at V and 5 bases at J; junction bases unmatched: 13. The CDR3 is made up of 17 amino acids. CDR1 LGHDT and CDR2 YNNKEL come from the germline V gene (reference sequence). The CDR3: CASSQGVAASGPNEQYF. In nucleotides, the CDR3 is TGTGCCAGCAGCCAAGGTGTGGCGGCTAGCGGGCCGAACGAGCAGTACTTC.

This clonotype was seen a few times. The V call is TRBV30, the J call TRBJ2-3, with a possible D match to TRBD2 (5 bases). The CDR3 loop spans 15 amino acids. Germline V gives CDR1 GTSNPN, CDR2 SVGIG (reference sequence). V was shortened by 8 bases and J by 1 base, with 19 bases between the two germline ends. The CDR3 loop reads CARLPLAEGTDTQYF. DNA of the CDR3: TGTGCCCGCCTTCCACTGGCGGAGGGCACAGATACGCAGTATTTT. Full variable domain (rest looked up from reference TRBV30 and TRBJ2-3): SQTIHQWPATLVQPVGSPLSLECTVEGTSNPNLYWYRQAAGRGLQLLFYSVGIGQISSEVPQNLSASRPQDRQFILSSKKLLLSDSGFYLCARLPLAEGTDTQYFGPGTRLTVL.

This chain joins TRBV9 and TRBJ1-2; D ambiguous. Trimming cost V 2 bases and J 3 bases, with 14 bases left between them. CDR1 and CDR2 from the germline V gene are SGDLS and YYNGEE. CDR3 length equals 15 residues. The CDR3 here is CASSVTDMRDYGYTF. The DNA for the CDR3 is TGTGCCAGCAGCGTCACCGACATGAGGGACTATGGCTACACCTTC. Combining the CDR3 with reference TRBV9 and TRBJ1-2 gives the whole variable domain DSGVTQTPKHLITATGQRVTLRCSPRSGDLSVYWYQQSLDQGLQFLIQYYNGEERAKGNILERFSAQQFPDLHSELNLSSLELGDSALYFCASSVTDMRDYGYTFGSGTRLTVV.

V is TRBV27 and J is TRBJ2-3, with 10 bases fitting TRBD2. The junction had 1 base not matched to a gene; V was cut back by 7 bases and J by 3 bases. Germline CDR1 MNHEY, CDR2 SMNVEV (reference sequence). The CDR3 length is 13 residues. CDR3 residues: CASKLAGTDTQYF. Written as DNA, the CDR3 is TGTGCCAGCAAACTAGCGGGAACAGATACGCAGTATTTT.

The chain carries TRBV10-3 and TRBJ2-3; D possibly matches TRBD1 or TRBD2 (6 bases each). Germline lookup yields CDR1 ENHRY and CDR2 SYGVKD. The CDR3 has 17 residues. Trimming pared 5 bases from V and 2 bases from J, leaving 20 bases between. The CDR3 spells CAISLRAAGTLTDTQYF. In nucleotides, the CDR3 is TGTGCCATCAGTCTTCGGGCGGCGGGGACACTCACAGATACGCAGTATTTT.

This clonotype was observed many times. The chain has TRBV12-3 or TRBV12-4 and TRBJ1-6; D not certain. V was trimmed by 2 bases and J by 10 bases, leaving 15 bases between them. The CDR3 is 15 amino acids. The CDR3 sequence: CASSLNMRAGSPLHF. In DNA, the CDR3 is TGTGCCAGCAGTTTAAACATGAGGGCCGGCTCACCCCTCCACTTT.

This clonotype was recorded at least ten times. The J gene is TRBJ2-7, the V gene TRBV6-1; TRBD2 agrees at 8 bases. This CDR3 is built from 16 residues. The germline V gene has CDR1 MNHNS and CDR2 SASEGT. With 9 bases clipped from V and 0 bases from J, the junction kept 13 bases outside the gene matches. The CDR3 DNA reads TGTGCCAGTTTACCTCGGAGCGGGGGCTACTCCTACGAGCAGTACTTC. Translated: CASLPRSGGYSYEQYF.

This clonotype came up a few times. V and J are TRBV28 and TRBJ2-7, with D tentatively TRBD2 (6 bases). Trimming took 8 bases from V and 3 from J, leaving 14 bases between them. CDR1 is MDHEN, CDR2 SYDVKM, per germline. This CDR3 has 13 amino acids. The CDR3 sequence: CASVGGSDYEQYF. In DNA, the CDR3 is TGTGCCAGCGTGGGGGGATCCGACTACGAGCAGTACTTC.

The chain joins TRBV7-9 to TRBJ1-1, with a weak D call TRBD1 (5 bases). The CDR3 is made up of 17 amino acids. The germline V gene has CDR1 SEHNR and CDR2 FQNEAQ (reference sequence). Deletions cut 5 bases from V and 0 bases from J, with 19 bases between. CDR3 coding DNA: TGTGCCAGCAGCCCGACTCCGGGGCGGGTTATGAACACTGAAGCTTTCTTT. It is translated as CASSPTPGRVMNTEAFF.

The CDR3 coding sequence is TGCGCCAGCAGCCCCCTCCCAGGGCAGGAAATCTATGGCTACACCTTC. As protein: CASSPLPGQEIYGYTF. This chain joins TRBV5-1 and TRBJ1-2, with a possible D match to TRBD1 (5 bases). CDR1 is SGHRS, CDR2 YFSETQ, per germline. The CDR3 has 16 residues. Trimming removed 4 bases from V and 4 bases from J, with 20 bases in between.

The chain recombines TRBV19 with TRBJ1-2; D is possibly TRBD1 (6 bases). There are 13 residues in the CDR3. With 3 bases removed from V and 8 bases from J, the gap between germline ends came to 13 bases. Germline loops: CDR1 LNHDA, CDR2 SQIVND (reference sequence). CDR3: CASSITGSYGYTF. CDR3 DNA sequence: TGTGCCAGTAGTATTACAGGGAGCTACGGCTACACCTTC.

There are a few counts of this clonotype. The CDR3 spells CASSPTGTSLVEQYF. Written as DNA, the CDR3 is TGTGCCAGTAGTCCAACCGGGACCTCTTTGGTCGAGCAGTACTTC. The gene calls are TRBV19 and TRBJ2-7; D tentatively reads TRBD1 or TRBD2 (5 bases each). Germline lookup yields CDR1 LNHDA and CDR2 SQIVND (reference sequence). V lost 5 bases, J lost 6 bases, and 20 bases lay in between. This CDR3 has 15 residues.

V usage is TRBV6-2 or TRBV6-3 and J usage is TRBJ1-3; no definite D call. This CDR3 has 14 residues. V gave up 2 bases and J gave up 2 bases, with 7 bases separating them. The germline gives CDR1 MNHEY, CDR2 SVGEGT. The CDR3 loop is CASSYRAAGNTIYF. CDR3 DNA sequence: TGTGCCAGCAGTTACAGGGCGGCTGGAAACACCATATATTTT.

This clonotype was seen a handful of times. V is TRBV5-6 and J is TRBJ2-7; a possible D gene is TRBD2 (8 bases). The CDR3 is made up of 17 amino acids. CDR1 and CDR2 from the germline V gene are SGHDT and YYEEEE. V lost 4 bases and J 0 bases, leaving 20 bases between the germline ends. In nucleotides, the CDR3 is TGTGCCAGCAGCCCCCCGGCGGGGGGACAGCCCTCCTACGAGCAGTACTTC. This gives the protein CASSPPAGGQPSYEQYF.

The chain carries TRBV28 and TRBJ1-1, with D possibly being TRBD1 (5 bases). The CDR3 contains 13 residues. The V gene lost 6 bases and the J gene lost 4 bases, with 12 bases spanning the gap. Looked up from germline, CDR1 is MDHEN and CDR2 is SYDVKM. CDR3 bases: TGTGCCAGCAGACCACAGGAGAGCACTGAAGCTTTCTTT. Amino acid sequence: CASRPQESTEAFF.

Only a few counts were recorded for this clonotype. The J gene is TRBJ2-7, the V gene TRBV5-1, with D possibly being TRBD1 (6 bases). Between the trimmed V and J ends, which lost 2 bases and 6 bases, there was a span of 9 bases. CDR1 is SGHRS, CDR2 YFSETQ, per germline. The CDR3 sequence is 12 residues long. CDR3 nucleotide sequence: TGCGCCAGCAGCTTACAGGGTTTCGAGCAGTACTTC. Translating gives CASSLQGFEQYF.

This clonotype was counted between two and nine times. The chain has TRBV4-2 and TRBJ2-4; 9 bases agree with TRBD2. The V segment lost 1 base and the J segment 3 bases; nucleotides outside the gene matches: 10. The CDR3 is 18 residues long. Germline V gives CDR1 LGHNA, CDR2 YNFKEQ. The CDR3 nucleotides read TGTGCCAGCAGCCAAGGTACCCTAGCGGGAATGGGCAAAAACATTCAGTACTTC. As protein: CASSQGTLAGMGKNIQYF.

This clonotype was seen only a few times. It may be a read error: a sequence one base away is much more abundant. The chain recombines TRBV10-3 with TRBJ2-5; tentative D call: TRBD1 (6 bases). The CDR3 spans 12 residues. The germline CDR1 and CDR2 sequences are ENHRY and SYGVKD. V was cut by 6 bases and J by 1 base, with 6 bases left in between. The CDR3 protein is CAISRGQETQYF. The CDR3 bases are TGTGCCATCAGCAGGGGCCAAGAGACCCAGTACTTC.

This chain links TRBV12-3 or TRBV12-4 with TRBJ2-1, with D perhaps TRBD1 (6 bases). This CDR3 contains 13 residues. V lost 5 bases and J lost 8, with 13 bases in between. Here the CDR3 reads CASSDLRGHEQFF. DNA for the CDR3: TGTGCCAGCAGTGACCTCAGGGGCCATGAGCAGTTCTTC.